The clone carrying this TCR beta chain appeared a few times. Its antigen remains unknown. The data belong to a study of beta chain features in type 1 diabetes. Expressed TCRB transcripts were sequenced, since all the RNA that had been isolated was reverse transcribed. Several million reads were obtained on average from naive, central memory and regulatory T cell samples. Measured with immunoSEQ multiplex PCR; TCRdb has only the in-frame clones, and not every one. The repertoire holds about 250,000 clones, with 13% to 15% as singletons. Using CD45RO/CCR7/CD25/CD127/CD95/CD27, CD4+ naive, central memory, regulatory and stem cell-like memory cells were sorted. Study results and limitations: All four CD4+ subsets of Type 1 diabetes patients contained TCRB CDR3s that were moderately but significantly shorter. Among patients, naive, central memory and Treg TCRB repertoires appeared more similar than among healthy donors.

The origin of this receptor is a woman aged 35 to 49 in good health. Sequenced input: naive CD4+ T cells from blood.

The CDR3 loop reads CASSLGATQYF. The CDR3 nucleotides read TGCGCCAGCAGCTTGGGCGCCACCCAGTACTTC. The chain uses TRBV5-1 and TRBJ2-5; no clear D. Trimming shortened V by 0 bases and J by 8 bases, and 5 bases separated the two germline ends. The germline CDR1 and CDR2 sequences are SGHRS and YFSETQ. The CDR3 has 11 residues.